This T cell receptor beta chain comes out of a study of blood T cell repertoires in COVID-19. About the study: Collection of acute and convalescent COVID-19 samples took place in the United States, Italy and Spain. Nucleic acid was either cDNA or gDNA, and it came from T cells, B-cell-depleted T cells, or PBMCs.

This CDR3 is 16 amino acids long. The V gene's germline CDR1 is KGHDR and CDR2 SFDVKD. J lost 2 bases, V lost 6 bases, and 6 bases had no gene match. In the study's own analysis: Counts of nucleated cells, estimated from reference gene primer amplification, were obtained. Method: immunoSEQ multiplex PCR; TCRdb's copy keeps in-frame clones and lacks some. The V and J calls and clone size come from that table; D and trimming were worked out from the DNA. The sample holds around 230,000 clones, 80% to 90% seen once. This clonotype originated in a man aged 25 to 40 who had recovered from COVID-19. The sample consisted of peripheral blood. V is TRBV24-1 and J is TRBJ1-1, with 12 bases that match TRBD1. In DNA, the CDR3 is TGTGCCACCAGTCGAAGGGGGACAGGGGGCAACACTGAAGCTTTCTTT. Residues: CATSRRGTGGNTEAFF.